The entry that follows covers one TCR beta chain sequence. Profiling relied on immunoSEQ multiplex PCR, and the TCRdb table lists in-frame clones only, not all of them. The sample consists of 50,000 to 60,000 clones, approximately 86% of them appearing once. CDR1 and CDR2 (germline): KGHSH, LQKENI. This CDR3 has 13 amino acids. V was clipped by 3 bases and J by 6 bases, with 12 bases between them. This entry comes from a study of OX40 agonist ivuxolimab in advanced cancers. Autoimmune disease history or systemic immunosuppression excluded patients. The receptor was isolated from an adult with an advanced solid tumor such as melanoma, head and neck, liver or kidney cancer. V gene TRBV18 combines with J gene TRBJ2-7; D may be TRBD2 (6 bases). This specimen consisted of CD4+ or CD8+ T cells sorted from blood, obtained in a trial of the OX40 agonist ivuxolimab. The CDR3 DNA is TGTGCCAGCTCACCGGGGGGATGGACCGAGCAGTACTTC. It is translated as CASSPGGWTEQYF. Using reference TRBV18 and TRBJ2-7 for the parts outside the CDR3, the full variable domain is NAGVMQNPRHLVRRRGQEARLRCSPMKGHSHVYWYRQLPEEGLKFMVYLQKENIIDESGMPKERFSAEFPKEGPSILRIQQVVRGDSAAYFCASSPGGWTEQYFGPGTRLTVT.